This passage covers 20 T cell receptor beta chains from one sample sequenced in a study of beta chain features in type 1 diabetes. The study's findings and limits: Patients with Type 1 diabetes showed moderately but significantly shorter TCRB CDR3s in all four CD4+ subsets.

Their antigen targets remain unknown. All of the isolated RNA was reverse transcribed, so expressed TCRB transcripts were sequenced. The data were produced by immunoSEQ multiplex PCR, yet TCRdb's version contains in-frame clones alone and is incomplete. The table includes some 160,000 clones, around 9.7% detected once. Material for sequencing was central memory CD4+ T cells from blood. Receptors originate from a woman between 25 and 40 years old with type 1 diabetes.

The chain has TRBV11-2 and TRBJ2-3; a weak D match, TRBD2 (5 bases). Trimming took 1 base from V and 5 from J, leaving 13 bases between them. The CDR3 consists of 15 residues. CDR1 and CDR2 from the germline V gene are SGHAT and FQNNGV. The CDR3 DNA reads as TGTGCCAGCAGCTTAGGGTGGGAGCGTGGAGATACGCAGTATTTT. It translates to CASSLGWERGDTQYF.

This clone was observed a few times. This sequence joins TRBV6-1 and TRBJ1-5, with a weak D call TRBD1 (5 bases). Germline values: CDR1 MNHNS, CDR2 SASEGT. V shed 8 bases and J shed 0 bases, with 8 bases lying between them. This CDR3 spans 13 amino acids. The CDR3 is CASVQGSNQPQHF. The CDR3 DNA follows: TGTGCCAGCGTGCAGGGTAGCAATCAGCCCCAGCATTTT.

The chain joins TRBV4-2 to TRBJ2-3; 10 bases align to TRBD2. Germline-derived CDR1 and CDR2 are LGHNA and YNFKEQ. The J segment lost 6 bases and the V segment lost 1 base, leaving 4 bases of the junction unmatched. The CDR3 is 15 residues long. The CDR3 DNA follows: TGTGCCAGCAGCCAAGTTCTAGCGGGAGTGGATACGCAGTATTTT. As protein: CASSQVLAGVDTQYF.

J is TRBJ2-7 and V is TRBV5-6; weak D call: TRBD2 (5 bases). Trimming pared 5 bases from V and 0 bases from J, leaving 15 bases between. The CDR3 loop spans 15 amino acids. Germline V gene sequence: CDR1 SGHDT, CDR2 YYEEEE. The CDR3 DNA follows: TGTGCCAGCAGACTGGACTCCCAGAGCTCCTACGAGCAGTACTTC. It translates to CASRLDSQSSYEQYF.

V usage is TRBV6-6 and J usage is TRBJ2-1; a possible D gene is TRBD1 (6 bases). CDR1 and CDR2 from the germline V gene are MNHNY and SVGAGI (reference sequence). The CDR3 spans 13 residues. V lost 8 bases and J lost 7, with 15 bases in between. The CDR3 here is CASGLNRENEQFF. CDR3 nucleotide sequence: TGTGCCAGCGGGTTGAACAGGGAAAATGAGCAGTTCTTC.

This chain uses TRBV7-2 with TRBJ2-7, with D possibly matching TRBD2 (6 bases). The CDR3 sequence is 16 residues long. The V gene lost 2 bases and the J gene lost 3 bases, with 17 bases spanning the gap. Germline V lookup: CDR1 SGHTA, CDR2 FQGNSA. The CDR3 region has the DNA TGTGCCAGCAGCTTACGGGCCAGGGACTTGGGCTACGAGCAGTACTTC. Amino acids: CASSLRARDLGYEQYF.

This clone was seen a handful of times. This chain links TRBV19 with TRBJ2-1; the match to TRBD2 covers 9 bases. The CDR3 has 18 residues. In germline, CDR1 is LNHDA, CDR2 SQIVND (reference sequence). V lost 3 bases and J lost 5; bases outside the gene matches: 14. The DNA for the CDR3 is TGTGCCAGTAGTATGGTCCCCTGGGGTAGCGGGAGCCACAATGAGCAGTTCTTC. Translation gives CASSMVPWGSGSHNEQFF.

V usage is TRBV6-5 and J usage is TRBJ2-3, with a tentative D call TRBD2 (5 bases). Trimming left V 8 bases short and J 4 bases short, with 13 bases between. This CDR3 spans 13 amino acids. Germline CDR1 reads MNHEY; CDR2 reads SVGAGI. The CDR3 sequence: CASRGSWADTQYF. CDR3 coding DNA: TGTGCCAGCCGAGGGAGTTGGGCAGATACGCAGTATTTT.

The chain carries TRBV5-1 and TRBJ1-2; 9 bases map to TRBD1. Germline trimming cut 6 bases from V and 8 bases from J; bases unmatched to any gene: 17. The CDR3 spans 16 residues. CDR1 and CDR2 (germline): SGHRS, YFSETQ. DNA of the CDR3: TGCGCCAGCACACCGACACCCCCACAGGGGGCCGTGGGCTACACCTTC. This codes for CASTPTPPQGAVGYTF.

V and J are TRBV13 and TRBJ2-7, with 8 positions matching TRBD1. The germline CDR1 and CDR2 sequences are PRHDT and FYEKMQ (reference sequence). There are 14 residues in the CDR3. The V gene end was trimmed by 5 bases and the J gene end by 4 bases; junction bases not matched to a gene: 7. The CDR3 here is CASSEYRGNYEQYF. The CDR3 DNA is TGTGCCAGCAGCGAGTACAGGGGGAATTACGAGCAGTACTTC.

This clone was seen a few times. The chain is built from TRBV2 and TRBJ2-1, with D perhaps matching TRBD2 (5 bases). The CDR3 loop spans 12 amino acids. V shed 7 bases and J shed 8 bases, with 12 bases lying between them. CDR1 and CDR2 (germline): SNHLY, FYNNEI. CDR3 loop: CASIRTGDEQFF. The CDR3 nucleotides read TGTGCCAGCATTCGGACCGGGGATGAGCAGTTCTTC.

This clone has just a few counts. V and J are TRBV2 and TRBJ2-7; possibly TRBD2 for D (5 bases). From germline, CDR1 is SNHLY and CDR2 FYNNEI. The CDR3 is 12 residues long. Deletions cut 6 bases from V and 6 bases from J, with 12 bases between. The CDR3 DNA reads TGTGCCAGCAGGCGCGAGGGATCCGAGCAGTACTTC. Amino acids: CASRREGSEQYF.

This clone was seen only a few times. V usage is TRBV10-3 and J usage is TRBJ1-1; 7 nucleotides agree with TRBD1. The CDR3 has 15 residues. Germline assignment: CDR1 ENHRY and CDR2 SYGVKD. V shed 8 bases, J shed 0 bases, and the junction held 9 bases outside the gene matches. The CDR3 is CAIARQGDMNTEAFF. CDR3 in DNA: TGTGCCATCGCCCGACAGGGAGACATGAACACTGAAGCTTTCTTT.

The V gene is TRBV2, the J gene TRBJ2-5; 7 bases fit TRBD2. V gave up 5 bases and J gave up 4 bases; unmatched junction bases: 7. Germline CDR1 is SNHLY and CDR2 is FYNNEI. The CDR3 extends over 14 amino acids. CDR3 sequence reads: CASSLGGSGETQYF. The CDR3 bases are TGTGCCAGCAGTCTGGGCGGGAGTGGAGAGACCCAGTACTTC. The entire variable domain, with the rest obtained from reference TRBV2 and TRBJ2-5, is as follows: EPEVTQTPSHQVTQMGQEVILRCVPISNHLYFYWYRQILGQKVEFLVSFYNNEISEKSEIFDDQFSVERPDGSNFTLKIRSTKLEDSAMYFCASSLGGSGETQYFGPGTRLLVL.

The chain combines TRBV29-1 with TRBJ1-1, with a tentative D call TRBD1 (5 bases). Trimming removed 7 bases at V and 3 bases at J, with 12 bases between. This CDR3 has 12 residues. The germline V gene has CDR1 SQVTM and CDR2 ANQGSEA. This CDR3 is CSAGRQYTEAFF. The CDR3 DNA is TGCAGCGCCGGTAGACAGTACACTGAAGCTTTCTTT.

The chain is built from TRBV4-1 and TRBJ2-7; 10 bases are shared with TRBD2. V dropped 7 bases and J dropped 2; count of bases not matched to a gene: 5. Germline lookup yields CDR1 MGHRA and CDR2 YSYEKL. The CDR3 is 14 amino acids. The CDR3 sequence: CASKSTSGTYEQYF. The CDR3 DNA sequence: TGCGCCAGCAAAAGCACTAGCGGGACCTACGAGCAGTACTTC.

This clone was observed a few times. This chain joins TRBV7-3 and TRBJ1-1, with no clear D. Germline assignment: CDR1 SGHTA and CDR2 FQGTGA. The germline V and J ends were trimmed by 0 bases and 5 bases, with 7 bases remaining between them. The CDR3 runs 13 residues. The chain's CDR3 is CASSLTRLTEAFF. The CDR3 DNA sequence: TGTGCCAGCAGCTTAACCAGGCTGACTGAAGCTTTCTTT. Drawing the rest from reference TRBV7-3 and TRBJ1-1, the complete variable domain is GAGVSQTPSNKVTEKGKYVELRCDPISGHTALYWYRQSLGQGPEFLIYFQGTGAADDSGLPNDRFFAVRPEGSVSTLKIQRTERGDSAVYLCASSLTRLTEAFFGQGTRLTVV.

The chain uses TRBV7-9 and TRBJ2-1; TRBD1 aligns across 8 bases. This CDR3 spans 15 amino acids. With V trimmed by 8 bases and J by 4 bases, 10 bases remained unmatched. The V gene's germline CDR1 is SEHNR and CDR2 FQNEAQ (reference sequence). This chain's CDR3 is CASSTPGGAYNEQFF. The DNA for the CDR3 is TGTGCCAGCTCGACTCCAGGGGGCGCTTACAATGAGCAGTTCTTC.

V and J are TRBV7-3 and TRBJ2-2; the match to TRBD1 covers 7 bases. CDR3 length: 15 amino acids. Germline V gene sequence: CDR1 SGHTA, CDR2 FQGTGA. The V segment lost 5 bases and the J segment 4 bases; nucleotides outside the gene matches: 7. This chain's CDR3 is CASSLDRLSTGELFF. CDR3 nucleotide sequence: TGTGCCAGCAGCCTGGACAGGTTGAGCACCGGGGAGCTGTTTTTT.

This clone occurred a few times. The chain carries TRBV2 and TRBJ2-7; D is undetermined. V gave up 6 bases and J gave up 11 bases, with 14 bases separating them. Germline CDR1 reads SNHLY; CDR2 reads FYNNEI. The CDR3 extends over 11 amino acids. CDR3 sequence (DNA): TGTGCCAGCAGGGAAACGCAGGCTGAGTACTTC. Translation: CASRETQAEYF.